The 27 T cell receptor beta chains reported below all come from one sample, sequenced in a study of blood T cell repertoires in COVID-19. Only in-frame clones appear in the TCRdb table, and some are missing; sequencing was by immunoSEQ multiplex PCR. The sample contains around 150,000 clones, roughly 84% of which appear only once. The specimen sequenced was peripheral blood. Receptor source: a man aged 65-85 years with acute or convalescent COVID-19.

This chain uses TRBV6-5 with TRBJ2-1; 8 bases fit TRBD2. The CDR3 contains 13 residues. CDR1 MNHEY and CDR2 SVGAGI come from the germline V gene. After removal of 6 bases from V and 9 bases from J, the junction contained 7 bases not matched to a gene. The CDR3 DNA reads TGTGCCAGCAGCCCCCGGGGGGGCCGTGAGCAGTTCTTC. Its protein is CASSPRGGREQFF.

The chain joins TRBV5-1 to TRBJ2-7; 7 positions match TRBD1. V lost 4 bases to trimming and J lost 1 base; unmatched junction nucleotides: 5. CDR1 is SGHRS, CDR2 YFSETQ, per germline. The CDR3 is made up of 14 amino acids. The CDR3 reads CASSPRTGSYEQYF. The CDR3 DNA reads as TGCGCCAGCAGCCCACGGACAGGTTCCTACGAGCAGTACTTC.

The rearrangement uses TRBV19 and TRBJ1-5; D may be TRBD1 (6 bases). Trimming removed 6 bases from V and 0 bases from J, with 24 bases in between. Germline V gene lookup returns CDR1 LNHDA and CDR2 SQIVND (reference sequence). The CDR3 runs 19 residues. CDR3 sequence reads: CASSWGRLTGSASNQPQHF. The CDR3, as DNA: TGTGCCAGTAGCTGGGGGCGTTTGACAGGATCGGCTAGCAATCAGCCCCAGCATTTT.

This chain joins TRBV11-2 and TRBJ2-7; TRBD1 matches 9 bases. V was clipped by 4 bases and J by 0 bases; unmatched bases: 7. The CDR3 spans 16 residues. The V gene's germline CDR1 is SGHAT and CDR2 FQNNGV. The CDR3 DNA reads TGTGCCAGCAGCTGGATGGGGACAGGGTCCTCCTACGAGCAGTACTTC. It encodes CASSWMGTGSSYEQYF.

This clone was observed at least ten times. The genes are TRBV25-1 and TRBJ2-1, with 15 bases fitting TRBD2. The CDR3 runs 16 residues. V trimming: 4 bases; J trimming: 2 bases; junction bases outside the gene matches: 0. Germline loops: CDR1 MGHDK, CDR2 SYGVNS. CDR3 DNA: TGTGCCAGCAGTGGGACTAGCGGGGGGGCCTACAATGAGCAGTTCTTC. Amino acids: CASSGTSGGAYNEQFF.

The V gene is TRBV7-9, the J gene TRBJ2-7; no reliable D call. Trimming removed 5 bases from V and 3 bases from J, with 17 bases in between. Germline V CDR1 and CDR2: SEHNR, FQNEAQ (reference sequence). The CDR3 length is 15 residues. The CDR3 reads CASSPPPTASYEQYF. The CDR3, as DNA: TGTGCCAGCAGCCCCCCCCCAACAGCCAGCTACGAGCAGTACTTC.

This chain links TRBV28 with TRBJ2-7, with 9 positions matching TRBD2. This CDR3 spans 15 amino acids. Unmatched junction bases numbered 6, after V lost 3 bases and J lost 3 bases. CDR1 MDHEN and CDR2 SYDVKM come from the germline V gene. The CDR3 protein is CASSLGGRAIYEQYF. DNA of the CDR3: TGTGCCAGCAGTTTGGGCGGGAGGGCAATCTACGAGCAGTACTTC.

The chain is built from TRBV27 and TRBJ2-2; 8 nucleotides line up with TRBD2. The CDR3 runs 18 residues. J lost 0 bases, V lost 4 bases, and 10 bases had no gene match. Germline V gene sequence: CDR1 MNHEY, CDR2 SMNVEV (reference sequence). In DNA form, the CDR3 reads TGTGCCAGCAGTTACGCCCGGGGGGGCCCCCCGAACACCGGGGAGCTGTTTTTT. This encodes CASSYARGGPPNTGELFF.

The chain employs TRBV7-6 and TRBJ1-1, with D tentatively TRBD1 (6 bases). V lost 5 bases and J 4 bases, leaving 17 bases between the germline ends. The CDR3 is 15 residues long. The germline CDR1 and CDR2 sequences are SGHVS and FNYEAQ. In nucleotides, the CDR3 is TGTGCCAGCAGCCCTCCAGGGGATCTAGTCACTGAAGCTTTCTTT. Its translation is CASSPPGDLVTEAFF.

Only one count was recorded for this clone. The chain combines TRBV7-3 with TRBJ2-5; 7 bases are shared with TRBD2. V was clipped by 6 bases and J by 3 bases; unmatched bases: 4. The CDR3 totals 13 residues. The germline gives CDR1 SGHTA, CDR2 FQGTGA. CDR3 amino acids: CASRIAGEETQYF. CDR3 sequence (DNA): TGTGCCAGCAGGATCGCGGGGGAAGAGACCCAGTACTTC.

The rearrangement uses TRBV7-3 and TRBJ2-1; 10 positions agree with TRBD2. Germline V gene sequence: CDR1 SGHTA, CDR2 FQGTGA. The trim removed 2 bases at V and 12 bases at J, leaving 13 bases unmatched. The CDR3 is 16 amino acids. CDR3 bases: TGTGCCAGCAGCTTAGGGTCTCGGACTAGCGGCGCTGGGCAGTTCTTC. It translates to CASSLGSRTSGAGQFF.

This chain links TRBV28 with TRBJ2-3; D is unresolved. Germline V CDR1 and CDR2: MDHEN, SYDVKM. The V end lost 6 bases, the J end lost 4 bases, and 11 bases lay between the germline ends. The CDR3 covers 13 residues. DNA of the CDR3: TGTGCCAGCAGCTCCCCCAGATCAGATACGCAGTATTTT. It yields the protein CASSSPRSDTQYF.

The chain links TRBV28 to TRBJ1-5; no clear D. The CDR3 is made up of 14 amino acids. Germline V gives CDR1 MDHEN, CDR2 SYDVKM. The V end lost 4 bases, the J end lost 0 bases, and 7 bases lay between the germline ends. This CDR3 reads CASSSAYSNQPQHF. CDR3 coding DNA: TGTGCCAGCAGTTCCGCCTATAGCAATCAGCCCCAGCATTTT. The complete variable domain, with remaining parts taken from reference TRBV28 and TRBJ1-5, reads DVKVTQSSRYLVKRTGEKVFLECVQDMDHENMFWYRQDPGLGLRLIYFSYDVKMKEKGDIPEGYSVSREKKERFSLILESASTNQTSMYLCASSSAYSNQPQHFGDGTRLSIL.

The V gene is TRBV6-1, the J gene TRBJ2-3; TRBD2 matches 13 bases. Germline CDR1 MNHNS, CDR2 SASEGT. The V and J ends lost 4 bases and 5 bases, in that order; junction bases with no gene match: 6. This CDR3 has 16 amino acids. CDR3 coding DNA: TGTGCCAGCAGTGCCGGGACTAGCGGGATGGGAGATACGCAGTATTTT. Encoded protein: CASSAGTSGMGDTQYF.

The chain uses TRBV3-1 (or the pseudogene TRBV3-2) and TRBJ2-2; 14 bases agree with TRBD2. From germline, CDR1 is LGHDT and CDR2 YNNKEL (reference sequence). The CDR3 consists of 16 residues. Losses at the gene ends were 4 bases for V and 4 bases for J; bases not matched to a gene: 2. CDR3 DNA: TGTGCCAGCAGCCGGGGACTAGCGGGAGCCACCGGGGAGCTGTTTTTT. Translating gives CASSRGLAGATGELFF.

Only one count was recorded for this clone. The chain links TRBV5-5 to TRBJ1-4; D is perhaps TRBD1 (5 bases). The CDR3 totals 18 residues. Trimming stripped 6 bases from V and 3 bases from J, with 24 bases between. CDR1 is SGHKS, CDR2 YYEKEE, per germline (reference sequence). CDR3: CASTSGVWGTGANEKLFF. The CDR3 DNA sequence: TGTGCCAGCACCTCCGGGGTCTGGGGAACGGGGGCTAATGAAAAACTGTTTTTT.

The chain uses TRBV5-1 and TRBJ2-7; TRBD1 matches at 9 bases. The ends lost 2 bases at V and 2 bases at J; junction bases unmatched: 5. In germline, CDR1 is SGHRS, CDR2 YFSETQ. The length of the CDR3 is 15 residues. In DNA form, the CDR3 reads TGCGCCAGCAGCTTACAGGGACAGGGAACCTACGAGCAGTACTTC. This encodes CASSLQGQGTYEQYF. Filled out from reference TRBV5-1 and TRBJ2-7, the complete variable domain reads KAGVTQTPRYLIKTRGQQVTLSCSPISGHRSVSWYQQTPGQGLQFLFEYFSETQRNKGNFPGRFSGRQFSNSRSEMNVSTLELGDSALYLCASSLQGQGTYEQYFGPGTRLTVT.

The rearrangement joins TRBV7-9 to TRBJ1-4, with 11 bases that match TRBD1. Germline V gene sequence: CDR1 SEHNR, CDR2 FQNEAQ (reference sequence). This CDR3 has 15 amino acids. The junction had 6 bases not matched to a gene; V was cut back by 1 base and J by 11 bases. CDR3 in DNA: TGTGCCAGCAGCTTAGAAAGGGGACAGGGGGATAAACTGTTTTTT. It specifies CASSLERGQGDKLFF.

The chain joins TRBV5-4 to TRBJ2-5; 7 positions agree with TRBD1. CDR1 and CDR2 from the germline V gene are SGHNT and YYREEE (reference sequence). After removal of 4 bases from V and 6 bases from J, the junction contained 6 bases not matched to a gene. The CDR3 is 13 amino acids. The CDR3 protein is CASSETGTQTQYF. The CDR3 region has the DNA TGTGCCAGCAGCGAGACAGGGACCCAGACCCAGTACTTC. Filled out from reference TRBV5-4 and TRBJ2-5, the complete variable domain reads ETGVTQSPTHLIKTRGQQVTLRCSSQSGHNTVSWYQQALGQGPQFIFQYYREEENGRGNFPPRFSGLQFPNYSSELNVNALELDDSALYLCASSETGTQTQYFGPGTRLLVL.

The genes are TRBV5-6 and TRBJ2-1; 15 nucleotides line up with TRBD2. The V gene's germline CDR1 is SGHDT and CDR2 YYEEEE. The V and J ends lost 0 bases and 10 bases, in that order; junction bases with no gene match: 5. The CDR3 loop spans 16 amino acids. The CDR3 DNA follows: TGTGCCAGCAGCTTGGGGGGACTAGCGGGAGGTCAGGAGCAGTTCTTC. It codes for CASSLGGLAGGQEQFF.

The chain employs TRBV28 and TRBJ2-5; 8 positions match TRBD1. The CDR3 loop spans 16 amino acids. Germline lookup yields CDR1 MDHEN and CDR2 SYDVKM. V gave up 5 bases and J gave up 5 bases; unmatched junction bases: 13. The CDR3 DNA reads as TGTGCCAGCAGTCGTCCCGGGACAGGCCAAAGGGAGACCCAGTACTTC. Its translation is CASSRPGTGQRETQYF. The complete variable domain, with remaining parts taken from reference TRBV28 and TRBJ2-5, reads DVKVTQSSRYLVKRTGEKVFLECVQDMDHENMFWYRQDPGLGLRLIYFSYDVKMKEKGDIPEGYSVSREKKERFSLILESASTNQTSMYLCASSRPGTGQRETQYFGPGTRLLVL.

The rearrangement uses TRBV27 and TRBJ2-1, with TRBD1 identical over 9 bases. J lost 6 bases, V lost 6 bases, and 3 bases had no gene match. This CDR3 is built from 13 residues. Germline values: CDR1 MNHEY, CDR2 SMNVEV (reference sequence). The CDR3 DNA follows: TGTGCCAGCAGGGGACAGGGTTTCAATGAGCAGTTCTTC. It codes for CASRGQGFNEQFF.

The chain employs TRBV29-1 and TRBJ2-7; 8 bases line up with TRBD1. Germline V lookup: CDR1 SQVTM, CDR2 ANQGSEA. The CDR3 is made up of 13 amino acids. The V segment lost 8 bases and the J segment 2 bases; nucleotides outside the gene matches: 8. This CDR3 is CSFVDRATYEQYF. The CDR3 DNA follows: TGCAGCTTCGTGGACAGGGCTACCTACGAGCAGTACTTC.

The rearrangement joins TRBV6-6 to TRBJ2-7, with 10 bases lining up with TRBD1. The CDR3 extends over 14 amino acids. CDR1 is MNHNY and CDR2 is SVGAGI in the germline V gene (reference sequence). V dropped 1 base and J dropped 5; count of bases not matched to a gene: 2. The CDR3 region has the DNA TGTGCCAGCAGTTACTGGGACAGGGGCGACGAGCAGTACTTC. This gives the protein CASSYWDRGDEQYF.

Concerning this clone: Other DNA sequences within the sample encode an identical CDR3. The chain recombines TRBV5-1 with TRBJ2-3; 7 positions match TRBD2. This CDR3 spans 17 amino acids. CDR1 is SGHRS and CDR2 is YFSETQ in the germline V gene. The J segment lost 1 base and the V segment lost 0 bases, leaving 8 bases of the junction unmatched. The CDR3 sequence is CASSLAGLAGGTDTQYF. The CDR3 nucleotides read TGCGCCAGCAGCTTGGCCGGGCTGGCGGGGGGCACAGATACGCAGTATTTT.

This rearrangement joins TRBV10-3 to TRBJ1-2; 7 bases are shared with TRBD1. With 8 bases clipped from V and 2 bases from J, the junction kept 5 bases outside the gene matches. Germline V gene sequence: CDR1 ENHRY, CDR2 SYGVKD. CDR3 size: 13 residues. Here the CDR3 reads CAIRGDRNYGYTF. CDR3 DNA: TGTGCCATCCGCGGGGACAGAAACTATGGCTACACCTTC.

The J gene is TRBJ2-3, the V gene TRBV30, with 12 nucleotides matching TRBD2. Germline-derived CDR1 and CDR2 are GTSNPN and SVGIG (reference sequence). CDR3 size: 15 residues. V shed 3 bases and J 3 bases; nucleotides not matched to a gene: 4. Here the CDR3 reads CAWRRLAGVTDTQYF. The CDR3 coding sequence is TGTGCCTGGAGAAGACTAGCGGGGGTTACAGATACGCAGTATTTT. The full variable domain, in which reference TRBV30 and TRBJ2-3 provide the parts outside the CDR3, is SQTIHQWPATLVQPVGSPLSLECTVEGTSNPNLYWYRQAAGRGLQLLFYSVGIGQISSEVPQNLSASRPQDRQFILSSKKLLLSDSGFYLCAWRRLAGVTDTQYFGPGTRLTVL.